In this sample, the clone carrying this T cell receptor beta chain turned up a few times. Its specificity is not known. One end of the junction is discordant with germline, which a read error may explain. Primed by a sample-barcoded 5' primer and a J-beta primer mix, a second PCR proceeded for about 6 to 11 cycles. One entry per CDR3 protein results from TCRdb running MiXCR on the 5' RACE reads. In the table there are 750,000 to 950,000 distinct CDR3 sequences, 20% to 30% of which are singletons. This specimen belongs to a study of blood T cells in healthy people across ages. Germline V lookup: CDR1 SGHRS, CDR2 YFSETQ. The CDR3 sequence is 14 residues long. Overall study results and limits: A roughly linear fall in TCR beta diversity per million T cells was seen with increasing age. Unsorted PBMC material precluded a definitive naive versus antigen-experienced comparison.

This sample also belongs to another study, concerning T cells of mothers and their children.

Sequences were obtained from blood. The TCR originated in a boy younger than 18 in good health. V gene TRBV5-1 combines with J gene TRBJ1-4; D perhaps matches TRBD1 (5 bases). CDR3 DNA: TGCGCCAGCAGCTCGGGACTCTCTGATGAAAAGCTGTTTTTT. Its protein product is CASSSGLSDEKLFF.